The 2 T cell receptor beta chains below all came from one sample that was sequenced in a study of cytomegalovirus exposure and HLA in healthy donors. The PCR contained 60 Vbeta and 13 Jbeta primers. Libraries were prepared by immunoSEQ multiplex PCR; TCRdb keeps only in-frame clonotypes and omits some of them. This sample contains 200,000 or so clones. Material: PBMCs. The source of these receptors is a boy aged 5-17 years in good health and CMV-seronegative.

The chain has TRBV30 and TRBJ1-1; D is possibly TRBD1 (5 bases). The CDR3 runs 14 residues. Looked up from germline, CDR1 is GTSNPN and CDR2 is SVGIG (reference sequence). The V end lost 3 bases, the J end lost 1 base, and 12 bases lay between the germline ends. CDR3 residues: CAWRQNTGNTEAFF. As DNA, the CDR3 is TGTGCCTGGAGGCAAAATACAGGGAACACTGAAGCTTTCTTT. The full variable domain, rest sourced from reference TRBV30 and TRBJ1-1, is SQTIHQWPATLVQPVGSPLSLECTVEGTSNPNLYWYRQAAGRGLQLLFYSVGIGQISSEVPQNLSASRPQDRQFILSSKKLLLSDSGFYLCAWRQNTGNTEAFFGQGTRLTVV.

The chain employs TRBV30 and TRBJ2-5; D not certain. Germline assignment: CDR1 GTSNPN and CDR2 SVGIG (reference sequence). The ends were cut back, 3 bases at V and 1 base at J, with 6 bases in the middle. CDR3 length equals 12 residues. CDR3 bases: TGTGCCTGGAGAGAGGTCCAAGAGACCCAGTACTTC. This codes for CAWREVQETQYF.